Shown below are 10 T cell receptor beta chains from a single sample sequenced in a study of chemoradiotherapy in HPV16-positive cancers. Here immunoSEQ multiplex PCR was the method, and the copy in TCRdb shows in-frame clones only, minus some. The table records roughly 15,000 clones, 65% to 85% of them present only once. Sampling took place from a patient who underwent chemoradiotherapy. These TCRs come from a human donor with HPV-associated anogenital cancer.

With regard to this clone: The junction shows a germline mismatch at one end, possibly a read error. The rearrangement links TRBV7-7 to TRBJ2-1, with D perhaps TRBD1 or TRBD2 (6 bases each). CDR3 length equals 15 residues. Germline V gene sequence: CDR1 SSHAT, CDR2 FNYEAQ (reference sequence). CDR3 residues: CASSLAEGEYNEQFF. The CDR3 nucleotides are TGTGCTAGCAGCTTAGCGGAGGGGGAATACAATGAGCAGTTCTTC.

The V gene is TRBV2, the J gene TRBJ1-1, with D unresolved. The CDR3 spans 12 residues. V shed 6 bases and J shed 6 bases, with 11 bases lying between them. Germline-derived CDR1 and CDR2 are SNHLY and FYNNEI. As DNA, the CDR3 is TGTGCCAGCAGCAAGTTCTCAGCTGAAGCTTTCTTT. Protein: CASSKFSAEAFF. The full variable domain, its missing parts supplied by reference TRBV2 and TRBJ1-1, is EPEVTQTPSHQVTQMGQEVILRCVPISNHLYFYWYRQILGQKVEFLVSFYNNEISEKSEIFDDQFSVERPDGSNFTLKIRSTKLEDSAMYFCASSKFSAEAFFGQGTRLTVV.

As DNA, the CDR3 is TGTGCCATCAGGGCCGGGACAGGGATCACTGAAGCTTTCTTT. This translates into CAIRAGTGITEAFF. This chain connects TRBV10-3 to TRBJ1-1, with TRBD1 matching over 9 bases. V was clipped by 6 bases and J by 4 bases; unmatched bases: 6. The CDR3 extends over 14 amino acids. The germline gives CDR1 ENHRY, CDR2 SYGVKD.

This chain uses TRBV30 with TRBJ2-7; TRBD1 or TRBD2 may be the D gene (5 bases each). The CDR3 spans 15 residues. In germline, CDR1 is GTSNPN, CDR2 SVGIG (reference sequence). V lost 0 bases, J lost 4 bases, and 16 bases lay in between. Here the CDR3 DNA reads TGTGCCTGGAGTGTAGCCGGGGCAGGGTCGTACGAGCAGTACTTC. It yields the protein CAWSVAGAGSYEQYF.

The chain uses TRBV30 and TRBJ2-5; 11 positions agree with TRBD2. The end of the DNA is better explained by TRBJ2-7, so the J call may be wrong. Germline CDR1 reads GTSNPN; CDR2 reads SVGIG (reference sequence). The CDR3 is made up of 15 amino acids. In nucleotides, the CDR3 is TGTGCCTGGAGTGTTGCTAGCGGGGGGTCCTACGAGCAGTACTTC. It yields the protein CAWSVASGGSYEQYF.

The J gene is TRBJ1-2, the V gene TRBV28; D gene uncertain. The germline V and J ends were trimmed by 6 bases and 3 bases, with 11 bases remaining between them. The germline V gene encodes CDR1 MDHEN and CDR2 SYDVKM. The CDR3 spans 13 residues. The CDR3 reads CASSLGRDYGYTF. For the CDR3, the DNA is TGTGCCAGCAGCCTAGGACGGGACTATGGCTACACCTTC.

The chain has TRBV7-8 and TRBJ1-5; D may be TRBD1 (5 bases). The V and J ends lost 5 bases and 4 bases respectively, with 12 bases between them. Germline V gene data show CDR1 as SGHVS and CDR2 as FQNEAQ. The CDR3 loop spans 14 amino acids. CDR3 sequence (DNA): TGTGCCAGCAGCGTTAGGGAGGGGAATCAGCCCCAGCATTTT. Residues: CASSVREGNQPQHF.

This chain joins TRBV2 and TRBJ1-2; 7 bases line up with TRBD1. Trimming took 6 bases from V and 1 from J; bases not matched to a gene: 5. The CDR3 loop spans 14 amino acids. Per germline, CDR1 SNHLY and CDR2 FYNNEI. CDR3 sequence: CASRGTVDNYGYTF. The CDR3 DNA follows: TGTGCCAGCAGGGGGACAGTTGATAACTATGGCTACACCTTC.

The chain links TRBV11-2 to TRBJ1-2; TRBD1 matches at 8 bases. Germline V gives CDR1 SGHAT, CDR2 FQNNGV. CDR3 length: 15 amino acids. Trimming at V came to 4 bases and at J to 5 bases, leaving 9 bases not matched to a gene. The DNA of the CDR3 is TGTGCCAGCAGCTCCCCTCAGGGGGCGAGATATGGCTACACCTTC. Translating gives CASSSPQGARYGYTF.

This clone occurred a few times. The chain recombines TRBV27 with TRBJ1-6; D not certain. The CDR3 totals 13 residues. Trimming left V 3 bases short and J 8 bases short, with 8 bases between. The germline CDR1 and CDR2 sequences are MNHEY and SMNVEV (reference sequence). This CDR3 reads CASSLTIDSPLHF. CDR3 in DNA: TGTGCCAGCAGTTTGACGATAGATTCACCCCTCCACTTT.